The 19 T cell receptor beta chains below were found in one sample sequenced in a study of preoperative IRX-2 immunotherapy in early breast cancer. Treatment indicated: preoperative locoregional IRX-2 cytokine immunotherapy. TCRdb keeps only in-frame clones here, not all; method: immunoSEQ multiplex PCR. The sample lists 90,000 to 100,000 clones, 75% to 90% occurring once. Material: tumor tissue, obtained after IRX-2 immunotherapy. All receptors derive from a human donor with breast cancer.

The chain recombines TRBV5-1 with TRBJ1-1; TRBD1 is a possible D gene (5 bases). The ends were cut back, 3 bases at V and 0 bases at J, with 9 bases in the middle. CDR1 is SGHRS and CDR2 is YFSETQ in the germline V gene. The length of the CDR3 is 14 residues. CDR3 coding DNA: TGCGCCAGCAGCTGGGGGGACGTGAACACTGAAGCTTTCTTT. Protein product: CASSWGDVNTEAFF.

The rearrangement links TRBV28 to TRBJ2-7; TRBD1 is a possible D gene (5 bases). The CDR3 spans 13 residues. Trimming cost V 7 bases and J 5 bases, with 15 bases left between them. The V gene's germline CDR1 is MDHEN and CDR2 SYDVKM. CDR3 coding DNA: TGTGCCAGCAAGGGGCAAGACCGAAACGAGCAGTACTTC. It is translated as CASKGQDRNEQYF.

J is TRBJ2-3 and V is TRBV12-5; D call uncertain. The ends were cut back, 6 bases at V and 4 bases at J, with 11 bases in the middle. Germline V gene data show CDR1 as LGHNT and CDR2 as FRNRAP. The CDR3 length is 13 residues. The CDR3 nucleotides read TGTGCTAGTGGCCCCATACCTCCAGATACGCAGTATTTT. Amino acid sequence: CASGPIPPDTQYF.

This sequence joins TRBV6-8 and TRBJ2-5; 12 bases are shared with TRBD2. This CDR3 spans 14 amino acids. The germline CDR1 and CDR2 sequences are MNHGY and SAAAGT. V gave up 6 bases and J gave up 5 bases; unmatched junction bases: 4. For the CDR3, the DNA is TGTGCCAGCAGGGCTAGCGGGGGGGACGAGACCCAGTACTTC. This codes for CASRASGGDETQYF.

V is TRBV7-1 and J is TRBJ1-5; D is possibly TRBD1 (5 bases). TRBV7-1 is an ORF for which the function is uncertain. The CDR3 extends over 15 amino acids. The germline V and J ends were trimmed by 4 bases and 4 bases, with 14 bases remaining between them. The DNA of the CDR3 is TGTGCCAGCAGCTTGTATGGTGGGGGGAATCAGCCCCAGCATTTT. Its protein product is CASSLYGGGNQPQHF.

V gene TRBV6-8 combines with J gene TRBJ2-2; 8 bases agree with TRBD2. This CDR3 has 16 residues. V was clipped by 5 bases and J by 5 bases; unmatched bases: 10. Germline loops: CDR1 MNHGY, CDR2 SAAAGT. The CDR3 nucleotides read TGTGCCAGCAGTCAACCGGGACTAGAGGGTACCGGGGAGCTGTTTTTT. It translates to CASSQPGLEGTGELFF.

The CDR3 loop reads CASSFTTGTHIAEAFF. DNA of the CDR3: TGTGCCAGCAGCTTTACTACCGGGACGCATATAGCTGAAGCTTTCTTT. V usage is TRBV11-3 and J usage is TRBJ1-1; possibly TRBD1 for D (5 bases). Between the trimmed V and J ends, which lost 3 bases and 6 bases, there was a span of 20 bases. The CDR3 is made up of 16 amino acids. Germline-derived CDR1 and CDR2 are SGHNT and YENEEA.

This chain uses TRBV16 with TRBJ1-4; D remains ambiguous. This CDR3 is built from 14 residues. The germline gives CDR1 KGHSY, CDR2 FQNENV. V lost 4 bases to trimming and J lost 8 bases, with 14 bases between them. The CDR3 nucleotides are TGTGCCAGCAGCCCCCTGCGGGGTCCGGAAAAACTGTTTTTT. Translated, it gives CASSPLRGPEKLFF.

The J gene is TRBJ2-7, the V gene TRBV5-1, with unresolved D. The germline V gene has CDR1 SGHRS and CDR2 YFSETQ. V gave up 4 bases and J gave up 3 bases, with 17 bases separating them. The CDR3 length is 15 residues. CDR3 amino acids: CASSPSPLSNYEQYF. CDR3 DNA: TGCGCCAGCAGCCCCTCCCCACTCTCTAACTACGAGCAGTACTTC.

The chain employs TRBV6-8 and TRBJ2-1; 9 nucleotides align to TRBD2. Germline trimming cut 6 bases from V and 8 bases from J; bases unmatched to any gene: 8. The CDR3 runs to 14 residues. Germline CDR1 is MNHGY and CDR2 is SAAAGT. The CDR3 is CASRKSGRRDEQFF. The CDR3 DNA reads TGTGCCAGCAGAAAAAGCGGGAGGAGGGATGAGCAGTTCTTC.

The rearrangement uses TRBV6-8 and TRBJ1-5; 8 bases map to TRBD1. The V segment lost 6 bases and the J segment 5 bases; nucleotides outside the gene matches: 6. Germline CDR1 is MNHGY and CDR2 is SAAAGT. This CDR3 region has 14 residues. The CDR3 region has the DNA TGTGCCAGCAGCTCTCGACAGGGGCATCAGCCCCAGCATTTT. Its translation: CASSSRQGHQPQHF.

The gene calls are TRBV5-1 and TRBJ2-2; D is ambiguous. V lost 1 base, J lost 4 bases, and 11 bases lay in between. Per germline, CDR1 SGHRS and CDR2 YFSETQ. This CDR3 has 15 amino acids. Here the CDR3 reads CASSLSAGFTGELFF. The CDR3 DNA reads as TGCGCCAGCAGCTTGTCGGCAGGATTCACCGGGGAGCTGTTTTTT.

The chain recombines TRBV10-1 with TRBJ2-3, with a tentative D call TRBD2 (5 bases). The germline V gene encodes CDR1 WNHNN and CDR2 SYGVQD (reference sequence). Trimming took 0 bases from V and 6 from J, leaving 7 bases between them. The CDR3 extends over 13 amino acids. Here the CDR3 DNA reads TGCGCCAGCAGTGAGTCGAGGGTGGATACGCAGTATTTT. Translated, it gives CASSESRVDTQYF.

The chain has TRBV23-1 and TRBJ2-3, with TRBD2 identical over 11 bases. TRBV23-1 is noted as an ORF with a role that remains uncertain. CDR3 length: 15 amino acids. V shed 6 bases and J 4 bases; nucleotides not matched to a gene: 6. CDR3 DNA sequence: TGCGCCAGCAGCCCACTAGCGGGGGAGTCAGATACGCAGTATTTT. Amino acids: CASSPLAGESDTQYF.

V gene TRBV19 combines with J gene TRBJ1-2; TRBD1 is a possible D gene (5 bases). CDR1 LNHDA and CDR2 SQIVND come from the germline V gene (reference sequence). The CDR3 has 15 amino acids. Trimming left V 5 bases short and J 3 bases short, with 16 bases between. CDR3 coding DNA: TGTGCCAGTAGTCCCCGAGTGGCGGGACACTATGGCTACACCTTC. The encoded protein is CASSPRVAGHYGYTF. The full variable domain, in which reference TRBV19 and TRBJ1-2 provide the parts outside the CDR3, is DGGITQSPKYLFRKEGQNVTLSCEQNLNHDAMYWYRQDPGQGLRLIYYSQIVNDFQKGDIAEGYSVSREKKESFPLTVTSAQKNPTAFYLCASSPRVAGHYGYTFGSGTRLTVV.

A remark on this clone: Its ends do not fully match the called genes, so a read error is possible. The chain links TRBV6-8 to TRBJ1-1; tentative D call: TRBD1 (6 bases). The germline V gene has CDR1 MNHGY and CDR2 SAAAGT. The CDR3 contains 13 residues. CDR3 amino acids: CAISQDRLGEAFF. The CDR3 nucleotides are TGTGCCATCAGTCAAGACAGGTTGGGTGAAGCTTTCTTT.

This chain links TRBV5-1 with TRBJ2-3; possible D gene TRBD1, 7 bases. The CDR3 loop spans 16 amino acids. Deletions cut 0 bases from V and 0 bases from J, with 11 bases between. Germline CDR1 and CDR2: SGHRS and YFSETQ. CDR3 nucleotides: TGCGCCAGCAGCTTGGCCGCGGGACAGAGCACAGATACGCAGTATTTT. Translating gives CASSLAAGQSTDTQYF.

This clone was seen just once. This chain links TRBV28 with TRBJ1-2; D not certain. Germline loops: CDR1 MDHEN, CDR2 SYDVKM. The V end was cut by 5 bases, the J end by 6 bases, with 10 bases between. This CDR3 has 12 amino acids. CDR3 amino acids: CASSPSTHGYTF. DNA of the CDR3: TGTGCCAGCAGTCCGAGTACTCATGGCTACACCTTC.

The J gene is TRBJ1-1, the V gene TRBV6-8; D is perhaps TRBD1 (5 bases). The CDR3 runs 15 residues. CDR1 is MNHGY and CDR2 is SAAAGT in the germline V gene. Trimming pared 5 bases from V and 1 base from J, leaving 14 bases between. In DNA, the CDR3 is TGTGCCAGCAGTCATGCTGGGACGGCGAACACTGAAGCTTTCTTT. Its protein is CASSHAGTANTEAFF.